This is a list of T cell receptor beta chains from one sample in a study of metastatic and nonmetastatic thyroid tumors. With MiXCR, TCRdb reprocessed the PCR reads. Among about 21,000 clones listed, approximately 25% were seen once. The sample comprised blood. Source of these receptors: a female donor with papillary thyroid cancer or a benign thyroid nodule (not recorded which). Some clones in this sample may be carry-over from other donors' samples. CDR3s include the opening cysteine and the closing phenylalanine or tryptophan. Fields, in order: D gene, clone size, J gene, V gene, CDR3 protein, CDR3 DNA. D genes are given only for firm matches. Only some rows state a clone size, as once, few, many or a class for expanded clones.

d_call: -
clone_size: -
j_call: TRBJ2-1
v_call: TRBV19
cdr3_aa: CASSMRLSPLSENEQFF
cdr3_nt: TGTGCCAGTAGTATGCGACTAAGTCCGTTGTCAGAGAATGAGCAGTTCTTC

d_call: TRBD2
clone_size: many
j_call: TRBJ2-7
v_call: TRBV6-2/TRBV6-3
cdr3_aa: CASRPAGATYGQYF
cdr3_nt: TGTGCCAGCAGACCCGCGGGAGCTACCTACGGGCAGTACTTC

d_call: -
clone_size: many
j_call: TRBJ1-2
v_call: TRBV6-1
cdr3_aa: CASSHREDYGYTF
cdr3_nt: TGTGCCAGCTCCCACAGGGAGGACTATGGCTACACCTTC

d_call: -
clone_size: medium-sized
j_call: TRBJ2-1
v_call: TRBV20-1
cdr3_aa: CSARDWRNYNEQFF
cdr3_nt: TGCAGTGCTAGAGATTGGCGAAATTACAATGAGCAGTTCTTC

d_call: TRBD1
clone_size: many
j_call: TRBJ1-5
v_call: TRBV18
cdr3_aa: CASSPAGGRNQPQHF
cdr3_nt: TGTGCCAGCTCCCCCGCAGGGGGTCGGAATCAGCCCCAGCATTTT

d_call: TRBD2
clone_size: medium-sized
j_call: TRBJ2-1
v_call: TRBV27
cdr3_aa: CASSFAYSVAGGLGEQFF
cdr3_nt: TGTGCCAGCAGTTTCGCGTATTCGGTAGCGGGAGGGTTGGGGGAGCAGTTCTTC

d_call: -
clone_size: medium-sized
j_call: TRBJ2-3
v_call: TRBV24-1
cdr3_aa: CATSDGVRASTDTQYF
cdr3_nt: TGTGCCACCAGTGATGGCGTTCGTGCTAGCACAGATACGCAGTATTTT

d_call: -
clone_size: many
j_call: TRBJ1-1
v_call: TRBV14
cdr3_aa: CASSQYLNTEAFF
cdr3_nt: TGTGCCAGCAGCCAATACCTTAACACTGAAGCTTTCTTT

d_call: -
clone_size: -
j_call: TRBJ1-4
v_call: TRBV6-5
cdr3_aa: CASSLGGARTEKLFF
cdr3_nt: TGTGCCAGCAGTTTGGGAGGGGCCCGGACGGAAAAACTGTTTTTT

d_call: TRBD2
clone_size: medium-sized
j_call: TRBJ2-3
v_call: TRBV27
cdr3_aa: CASSFGLTRAGGTDTQYF
cdr3_nt: TGTGCCAGCAGTTTTGGTCTGACCCGTGCGGGAGGAACAGATACGCAGTATTTT

d_call: TRBD2
clone_size: -
j_call: TRBJ2-1
v_call: TRBV20-1
cdr3_aa: CSARVLLAGLANEQFF
cdr3_nt: TGCAGTGCTAGAGTGTTACTAGCGGGGCTAGCCAATGAGCAGTTCTTC

d_call: TRBD1
clone_size: medium-sized
j_call: TRBJ1-6
v_call: TRBV5-1
cdr3_aa: CASSYKGTEYNSPLHF
cdr3_nt: TGCGCCAGCAGCTACAAAGGGACAGAATATAATTCACCCCTCCACTTT

d_call: -
clone_size: -
j_call: TRBJ1-2
v_call: TRBV20-1
cdr3_aa: CSAPPWDTIPYGYTF
cdr3_nt: TGCAGTGCTCCTCCCTGGGACACTATTCCTTATGGCTACACCTTC

d_call: TRBD1
clone_size: medium-sized
j_call: TRBJ1-2
v_call: TRBV7-8
cdr3_aa: CASSFGPSGGVYGYTF
cdr3_nt: TGTGCCAGCAGCTTCGGACCTTCAGGGGGTGTGTATGGCTACACCTTC

d_call: TRBD2
clone_size: -
j_call: TRBJ2-5
v_call: TRBV7-2
cdr3_aa: CARSLAGTVGLAGVATHYF
cdr3_nt: TGTGCCAGGAGCTTAGCCGGGACGGTTGGACTAGCGGGAGTGGCGACCCACTACTTC

d_call: -
clone_size: many
j_call: TRBJ2-3
v_call: TRBV7-9
cdr3_aa: CASSLGGAGTTDTQYF
cdr3_nt: TGTGCCAGCAGCTTAGGGGGGGCCGGGACCACAGATACGCAGTATTTT

d_call: -
clone_size: -
j_call: TRBJ1-5
v_call: TRBV20-1
cdr3_aa: CSGGHQPQHF
cdr3_nt: TGCAGTGGGGGTCATCAGCCCCAGCATTTT

d_call: -
clone_size: many
j_call: TRBJ1-2
v_call: TRBV28
cdr3_aa: CASNRRVRQEDYGYTF
cdr3_nt: TGTGCCAGCAACCGGAGGGTACGGCAGGAGGATTATGGCTACACCTTC

d_call: TRBD1
clone_size: -
j_call: TRBJ2-1
v_call: TRBV20-1
cdr3_aa: CSAPEGDRGRGEQFF
cdr3_nt: TGCAGTGCTCCGGAGGGGGACAGGGGGCGCGGTGAGCAGTTCTTC

d_call: TRBD1
clone_size: many
j_call: TRBJ1-2
v_call: TRBV19
cdr3_aa: CATPDRGGYGYTF
cdr3_nt: TGTGCCACCCCGGACAGGGGAGGATACGGCTACACCTTC

d_call: -
clone_size: -
j_call: TRBJ1-6
v_call: TRBV2
cdr3_aa: CASSEGGLNSPLHF
cdr3_nt: TGTGCCAGCAGTGAAGGGGGACTTAATTCACCCCTCCACTTT

d_call: -
clone_size: many
j_call: TRBJ2-7
v_call: TRBV19
cdr3_aa: CASSISGNYEQYF
cdr3_nt: TGTGCCAGTAGTATCTCAGGGAACTACGAGCAGTACTTC

d_call: TRBD2
clone_size: many
j_call: TRBJ2-3
v_call: TRBV6-1
cdr3_aa: CASSEQRGGTDTQYF
cdr3_nt: TGTGCCAGCAGTGAACAGCGGGGGGGCACAGATACGCAGTATTTT

d_call: -
clone_size: -
j_call: TRBJ1-4
v_call: TRBV15
cdr3_aa: CATSARGGATGDRRFF
cdr3_nt: TGTGCCACCAGCGCCCGCGGGGGGGCCACCGGGGATAGGAGGTTCTTT